Shown below are 32 T cell receptor beta chains from a single sample sequenced in a study of blood T cell repertoires in COVID-19. Assay: immunoSEQ multiplex PCR; the TCRdb copy retains only in-frame clones and omits some. This repertoire shows roughly 430,000 clones, approximately 91% found once; its top ten account for less than 1.5%. Sequencing was done on a sample of PBMCs or T cells enriched from blood (not recorded which). These TCRs come from a woman between 18 and 29 years old who had been exposed to COVID-19.

Only one count was recorded for this clone. The chain recombines TRBV13 with TRBJ1-2; tentative D call: TRBD1 (5 bases). Trimming shortened V by 8 bases and J by 4 bases, and 14 bases separated the two germline ends. Germline V CDR1 and CDR2: PRHDT, FYEKMQ (reference sequence). This CDR3 is 13 amino acids long. The CDR3 here is CASPGGRAYGYTF. The CDR3 DNA reads as TGTGCCAGCCCCGGGGGGAGGGCCTATGGCTACACCTTC.

This clone was seen only once. The rearrangement joins TRBV29-1 to TRBJ2-7, with D maybe TRBD1 (6 bases). Trimming took off 2 bases at V and 2 bases at J, with 16 bases between the two ends. The CDR3 has 15 amino acids. Germline V CDR1 and CDR2: SQVTM, ANQGSEA. In DNA, the CDR3 is TGCAGCGTTGAACCAGCAGGGGCGAATACCTACGAGCAGTACTTC. Translating gives CSVEPAGANTYEQYF.

The chain employs TRBV4-2 and TRBJ2-7, with 10 bases aligning to TRBD2. This CDR3 has 16 residues. Germline-derived CDR1 and CDR2 are LGHNA and YNFKEQ. V lost 0 bases, J lost 0 bases, and 2 bases stayed unmatched. CDR3 protein: CASSQEGTSVSYEQYF. The CDR3 region has the DNA TGTGCCAGCAGCCAAGAAGGGACTAGCGTCTCCTACGAGCAGTACTTC.

The chain combines TRBV19 with TRBJ1-1; perhaps TRBD1 as D (5 bases). With 7 bases removed from V and 3 bases from J, the gap between germline ends came to 15 bases. The CDR3 sequence is 14 residues long. Germline V gene sequence: CDR1 LNHDA, CDR2 SQIVND (reference sequence). The CDR3 DNA is TGTGCCAGTATCCCTAGGCGGGGGGACACTGAAGCTTTCTTT. The encoded protein is CASIPRRGDTEAFF.

This clone is a singleton in its sample. J is TRBJ1-5 and V is TRBV24-1; 7 bases are a match to TRBD1. J was trimmed by 3 bases and V by 2 bases; bases with no gene match: 9. The CDR3 is made up of 17 amino acids. Germline CDR1 and CDR2: KGHDR and SFDVKD. CDR3 loop: CATSDSQGSLINQPQHF. The CDR3 coding sequence is TGTGCCACCAGTGATTCACAGGGGAGCCTAATCAATCAGCCCCAGCATTTT.

This chain uses TRBV28 with TRBJ1-1, with TRBD1 as a possible D gene (6 bases). Trimming removed 5 bases from V and 5 bases from J, with 12 bases in between. From germline, CDR1 is MDHEN and CDR2 SYDVKM. The CDR3 totals 13 residues. The CDR3: CASSTTRGTEAFF. The CDR3 DNA reads as TGTGCCAGCAGTACGACCAGGGGAACTGAAGCTTTCTTT.

Here the CDR3 DNA reads TGTGCCAGCAGCGGGGGGACAGGGGCCTTCAACGAGCAGTACTTC. It encodes CASSGGTGAFNEQYF. The chain combines TRBV9 with TRBJ2-7; 10 nucleotides agree with TRBD1. Germline V lookup: CDR1 SGDLS, CDR2 YYNGEE. V was clipped by 3 bases and J by 5 bases; unmatched bases: 8. The CDR3 has 15 amino acids.

The V and J genes are TRBV27 and TRBJ1-2, with D possibly matching TRBD1 (5 bases). Germline values: CDR1 MNHEY, CDR2 SMNVEV (reference sequence). This CDR3 has 15 amino acids. The V and J ends lost 2 bases and 1 base respectively, with 11 bases between them. DNA of the CDR3: TGTGCCAGCAGTTTAGGGGCCTCCGATAACTATGGCTACACCTTC. Its translation is CASSLGASDNYGYTF.

The J gene is TRBJ1-5, the V gene TRBV19; TRBD1 matches at 11 bases. The CDR3 is made up of 16 amino acids. Germline V gene sequence: CDR1 LNHDA, CDR2 SQIVND (reference sequence). J gave up 2 bases and V 6 bases, and 6 bases lay outside the gene matches. The CDR3 bases are TGTGCCAGTAGAGGTCCGGGACAGGGGGGCAATCAGCCCCAGCATTTT. Its protein is CASRGPGQGGNQPQHF.

The chain is built from TRBV28 and TRBJ2-1, with TRBD2 identical over 7 bases. The CDR3 spans 16 residues. The germline V gene encodes CDR1 MDHEN and CDR2 SYDVKM. V lost 10 bases and J lost 6; bases outside the gene matches: 18. The DNA for the CDR3 is TGTGCCACCTACGATGCCAGGGAGGGCCCGGTCAATGAGCAGTTCTTC. The encoded protein is CATYDAREGPVNEQFF.

The chain recombines TRBV5-6 with TRBJ2-7; 7 bases align to TRBD2. The germline gives CDR1 SGHDT, CDR2 YYEEEE. The CDR3 is 15 amino acids. V shed 3 bases, J shed 5 bases, and the junction held 11 bases outside the gene matches. Here the CDR3 reads CASSSGGAGSHEQYF. CDR3 nucleotides: TGTGCCAGCAGCTCGGGGGGAGCAGGGTCCCACGAGCAGTACTTC.

The genes are TRBV11-2 and TRBJ1-1; D is undetermined. In germline, CDR1 is SGHAT, CDR2 FQNNGV. This CDR3 spans 15 amino acids. V was cut by 0 bases and J by 1 base, with 9 bases left in between. In DNA, the CDR3 is TGTGCCAGCAGCTTAGAGGCCCTAGGGAACACTGAAGCTTTCTTT. This sequence encodes CASSLEALGNTEAFF.

This CDR3 reads CASSLARGSYGYTF. CDR3 in DNA: TGTGCCAGCAGCTTAGCGAGGGGGAGCTATGGCTACACCTTC. This chain links TRBV7-8 with TRBJ1-2; the D gene is possibly TRBD1 (6 bases). The germline V gene has CDR1 SGHVS and CDR2 FQNEAQ. The V and J ends lost 0 bases and 4 bases respectively, with 9 bases between them. CDR3 size: 14 residues. Combining the CDR3 with reference TRBV7-8 and TRBJ1-2 gives the whole variable domain GAGVSQSPRYKVAKRGQDVALRCDPISGHVSLFWYQQALGQGPEFLTYFQNEAQLDKSGLPSDRFFAERPEGSVSTLKIQRTQQEDSAVYLCASSLARGSYGYTFGSGTRLTVV.

The chain joins TRBV12-5 to TRBJ1-1; possible D gene TRBD1, 6 bases. V lost 7 bases, J lost 2 bases, and 11 bases lay in between. Germline CDR1 reads LGHNT; CDR2 reads FRNRAP. This CDR3 is built from 13 residues. The CDR3 loop reads CASVGGANTEAFF. Written as DNA, the CDR3 is TGTGCTAGTGTCGGGGGGGCCAACACTGAAGCTTTCTTT.

The chain couples TRBV4-1 to TRBJ2-1; 12 bases align to TRBD2. The CDR3 contains 17 residues. Germline V gives CDR1 MGHRA, CDR2 YSYEKL. V shed 4 bases and J 9 bases; nucleotides not matched to a gene: 13. The CDR3 nucleotides are TGCGCCAGCAGCCCATCTGGGCTAGCGGGAGGGAATGGTGAGCAGTTCTTC. Protein: CASSPSGLAGGNGEQFF.

This clone was recorded once. The chain links TRBV6-5 to TRBJ1-6; the D is unclear. V gave up 2 bases and J gave up 5 bases, with 13 bases separating them. CDR3 size: 16 residues. Germline V lookup: CDR1 MNHEY, CDR2 SVGAGI. CDR3: CASSYAGPRNNSPLHF. The CDR3 nucleotides read TGTGCCAGCAGTTACGCGGGCCCCCGGAATAATTCACCCCTCCACTTT.

This chain uses TRBV2 with TRBJ1-2; 9 nucleotides match TRBD1. Germline-derived CDR1 and CDR2 are SNHLY and FYNNEI. The length of the CDR3 is 12 residues. Trimming cost V 5 bases and J 7 bases; bases outside gene matches: 2. CDR3 DNA sequence: TGTGCCAGCAGTCGGGACAGGGTTGGCTACACCTTC. The encoded protein is CASSRDRVGYTF. The variable domain in full, completed from reference TRBV2 and TRBJ1-2, reads EPEVTQTPSHQVTQMGQEVILRCVPISNHLYFYWYRQILGQKVEFLVSFYNNEISEKSEIFDDQFSVERPDGSNFTLKIRSTKLEDSAMYFCASSRDRVGYTFGSGTRLTVV.

The chain employs TRBV27 and TRBJ2-7, with TRBD1 identical over 12 bases. Germline loops: CDR1 MNHEY, CDR2 SMNVEV (reference sequence). With V trimmed by 2 bases and J by 3 bases, 2 bases remained unmatched. The CDR3 is made up of 15 amino acids. CDR3 bases: TGTGCCAGCAGTTTAGGGACAGGGGGCCGCTACGAGCAGTACTTC. It translates to CASSLGTGGRYEQYF.

The J gene is TRBJ2-2, the V gene TRBV7-7; 13 bases match TRBD2. V trimming: 5 bases; J trimming: 7 bases; junction bases outside the gene matches: 16. The CDR3 totals 19 residues. Per the germline V gene, CDR1 is SSHAT and CDR2 is FNYEAQ (reference sequence). The chain's CDR3 is CASSTRDVGLAGVIGELFF. The CDR3, as DNA: TGTGCCAGCAGCACCCGGGACGTCGGACTAGCGGGAGTAATCGGGGAGCTGTTTTTT.

The chain carries TRBV29-1 and TRBJ2-7; D is possibly TRBD1 (6 bases). In germline, CDR1 is SQVTM, CDR2 ANQGSEA. Trimming stripped 1 base from V and 3 bases from J, with 10 bases between. CDR3 size: 13 residues. The CDR3 nucleotides are TGCAGCGTTGAAGGGCCACAGGGCTACGAGCAGTACTTC. Its translation: CSVEGPQGYEQYF.

V usage is TRBV28 and J usage is TRBJ1-6; a possible D gene is TRBD1 (5 bases). CDR3 length equals 15 residues. Deletions cut 3 bases from V and 6 bases from J, with 12 bases between. Per germline, CDR1 MDHEN and CDR2 SYDVKM. The CDR3 nucleotides are TGTGCCAGCAGTTTCCGGGGGACGGTTAATTCACCCCTCCACTTT. Translated: CASSFRGTVNSPLHF.

V gene TRBV4-1 combines with J gene TRBJ2-7; D may be TRBD2 (6 bases). V lost 0 bases to trimming and J lost 4 bases, with 19 bases between them. Germline-derived CDR1 and CDR2 are MGHRA and YSYEKL. The CDR3 extends over 17 amino acids. The CDR3 nucleotides read TGCGCCAGCAGCCAAGAACCGGGGGTAGCAACCACATACGAGCAGTACTTC. Translating it yields CASSQEPGVATTYEQYF.

On this clone itself: The identical CDR3 is also encoded by other nucleotide sequences in the sample. The chain uses TRBV18 and TRBJ1-6; no clear D gene. The V end lost 3 bases, the J end lost 0 bases, and 6 bases lay between the germline ends. This CDR3 is 15 amino acids long. The germline CDR1 and CDR2 sequences are KGHSH and LQKENI. The CDR3, as DNA: TGTGCCAGCTCACCCGATAGCTCCTATAATTCACCCCTCCACTTT. This translates into CASSPDSSYNSPLHF.

The chain carries TRBV19 and TRBJ2-3; D perhaps matches TRBD2 (7 bases). V lost 8 bases, J lost 5 bases, and 11 bases lay in between. The germline gives CDR1 LNHDA, CDR2 SQIVND (reference sequence). The CDR3 is 12 residues long. CDR3 in DNA: TGTGCCAGTCGGGGGGCGGGAGATACGCAGTATTTT. Encoded protein: CASRGAGDTQYF.

The rearrangement joins TRBV4-3 to TRBJ2-2; 10 nucleotides align to TRBD1. V was pared by 1 base and J by 7 bases, with 15 bases of the junction left unmatched. Germline CDR1 LGHNA, CDR2 YSLEER. The CDR3 extends over 19 amino acids. Here the CDR3 reads CASSQGVHGPGQGIGELFF. The CDR3 nucleotides are TGCGCCAGCAGCCAAGGTGTCCATGGACCGGGACAGGGGATCGGGGAGCTGTTTTTT.

This sequence joins TRBV28 and TRBJ1-2; D call uncertain. Germline CDR1 MDHEN, CDR2 SYDVKM. This CDR3 region has 14 residues. V shed 5 bases and J shed 4 bases, with 14 bases lying between them. DNA of the CDR3: TGTGCCAGCAGTCCTGCCGGGAATTTCTATGGCTACACCTTC. Translated: CASSPAGNFYGYTF.

The genes are TRBV28 and TRBJ1-5; D is perhaps TRBD1 (6 bases). The V end lost 4 bases, the J end lost 9 bases, and 16 bases lay between the germline ends. Per the germline V gene, CDR1 is MDHEN and CDR2 is SYDVKM. There are 14 residues in the CDR3. The CDR3 is CASSSGTSVSPQHF. The CDR3 nucleotides are TGTGCCAGCAGTTCCGGGACATCCGTGTCGCCCCAGCATTTT.

This clone appeared a few times. The rearrangement joins TRBV19 to TRBJ2-1; TRBD2 aligns across 9 bases. The germline gives CDR1 LNHDA, CDR2 SQIVND (reference sequence). The CDR3 extends over 15 amino acids. The J segment lost 5 bases and the V segment lost 8 bases, leaving 10 bases of the junction unmatched. The DNA for the CDR3 is TGTGCCAGTGCGAGGTGGCGGGAGGGCCACAATGAGCAGTTCTTC. As protein: CASARWREGHNEQFF.

J is TRBJ1-2 and V is TRBV19; TRBD1 is a possible D gene (6 bases). The germline V and J ends were trimmed by 7 bases and 1 base, with 16 bases remaining between them. The CDR3 has 15 residues. Germline V gene lookup returns CDR1 LNHDA and CDR2 SQIVND (reference sequence). CDR3 sequence reads: CASKDSSLGNYGYTF. For the CDR3, the DNA is TGTGCCAGTAAGGACAGTTCTTTGGGTAACTATGGCTACACCTTC.

The V call is TRBV6-5, the J call TRBJ2-7, with 8 bases identical to TRBD1. CDR1 is MNHEY, CDR2 SVGAGI, per germline. The junction had 4 bases not matched to a gene; V was cut back by 8 bases and J by 4 bases. The CDR3 length is 12 residues. The DNA for the CDR3 is TGTGCCAGCTGGGACAGGTCTTACGAGCAGTACTTC. Translating it yields CASWDRSYEQYF.

CDR3 sequence (DNA): TGTGCCAGCAGCCCTCTGGGACTAGCGGGGGACAATGAGCAGTTCTTC. It encodes CASSPLGLAGDNEQFF. The rearrangement links TRBV4-2 to TRBJ2-1; 14 bases match TRBD2. The germline CDR1 and CDR2 sequences are LGHNA and YNFKEQ. Trimming at V came to 4 bases and at J to 5 bases, leaving 4 bases not matched to a gene. The CDR3 is made up of 16 amino acids.

DNA for the CDR3: TGTGCCAGCAGCCAACGGGGGGTACTAGAGACCCAGTACTTC. It codes for CASSQRGVLETQYF. The gene calls are TRBV7-8 and TRBJ2-5, with 7 bases aligning to TRBD2. The CDR3 covers 14 residues. V lost 5 bases and J lost 4; bases outside the gene matches: 7. Germline V CDR1 and CDR2: SGHVS, FQNEAQ. Full variable domain (remainder filled in from reference TRBV7-8 and TRBJ2-5): GAGVSQSPRYKVAKRGQDVALRCDPISGHVSLFWYQQALGQGPEFLTYFQNEAQLDKSGLPSDRFFAERPEGSVSTLKIQRTQQEDSAVYLCASSQRGVLETQYFGPGTRLLVL.